This passage covers 17 T cell receptor beta chains from one sample sequenced in a study of Graves' ophthalmopathy and Graves' hyperthyroidism. Researchers took RNA transcripts and amplified TCR beta CDR3 regions from them. The first-round RT-PCR employed HTBI primers together with the Qiagen OneStep RT-PCR kit. A multiplex PCR was then performed as the second round. MiXCR was run by TCRdb on the multiplex PCR reads, yielding one entry per CDR3 protein. In the table there are about 370,000 distinct CDR3 sequences, 17% of which are singletons. What was sequenced was peripheral blood. Receptors originate from an adult woman with stable Graves' hyperthyroidism.

This clonotype came up many times. The chain carries TRBV28 and TRBJ2-5, with D unclear. The CDR3 covers 14 residues. Trimming shortened V by 3 bases and J by 5 bases, and 13 bases separated the two germline ends. CDR1 is MDHEN and CDR2 is SYDVKM in the germline V gene. Here the CDR3 DNA reads TGTGCCAGCAGTTTCCAATTCGCGGCGGAGACCCAGTACTTC. It yields the protein CASSFQFAAETQYF. Drawing the rest from reference TRBV28 and TRBJ2-5, the complete variable domain is DVKVTQSSRYLVKRTGEKVFLECVQDMDHENMFWYRQDPGLGLRLIYFSYDVKMKEKGDIPEGYSVSREKKERFSLILESASTNQTSMYLCASSFQFAAETQYFGPGTRLLVL.

This clonotype was detected many times. The rearrangement joins TRBV7-2 to TRBJ2-5; weak D call: TRBD2 (7 bases). V lost 5 bases and J 2 bases, leaving 15 bases between the germline ends. This CDR3 has 15 residues. Per the germline V gene, CDR1 is SGHTA and CDR2 is FQGNSA. Here the CDR3 DNA reads TGTGCCAGCAGCCCCTTAGGGGGAGGGCAAGAGACCCAGTACTTC. Encoded protein: CASSPLGGGQETQYF.

This clonotype came up many times. At one end, the junction sequence differs from germline, possibly due to a read error. This chain uses TRBV5-1 with TRBJ2-7; 10 bases are shared with TRBD1. The CDR3 consists of 14 residues. The germline CDR1 and CDR2 sequences are SGHRS and YFSETQ. The CDR3 DNA follows: TGTGCCAGCAGTTCCGGGACAGGGGTGTACGAGCAGTACTTC. It codes for CASSSGTGVYEQYF.

This clonotype was seen at least ten times. Given a much more abundant clone one base away, this may be a read error. The J gene is TRBJ2-4, the V gene TRBV28; 8 bases fit TRBD2. The CDR3 extends over 20 amino acids. The germline V gene encodes CDR1 MDHEN and CDR2 SYDVKM. The CDR3 DNA sequence: TGTGCCAGCAGTTTCCCCCTAAGCGGGGGACTCACATTAGCCAAAAACGTTCAGTACTTC. The encoded protein is CASSFPLSGGLTLAKNVQYF.

In its sample, this clonotype was seen many times. The chain has TRBV6-1 and TRBJ2-5, with TRBD2 as a possible D gene (6 bases). Germline V gene lookup returns CDR1 MNHNS and CDR2 SASEGT. This CDR3 is built from 17 residues. The germline V and J ends were trimmed by 0 bases and 5 bases, with 19 bases remaining between them. The CDR3 sequence is CASSEASGLTTGETQYF. The CDR3 nucleotides are TGTGCCAGCAGTGAAGCCTCGGGACTTACGACGGGGGAGACCCAGTACTTC.

The sample holds many counts of this clonotype. The chain joins TRBV6-1 to TRBJ2-1, with D maybe TRBD2 (5 bases). CDR1 and CDR2 (germline): MNHNS, SASEGT. Trimming stripped 7 bases from V and 6 bases from J, with 22 bases between. The CDR3 contains 16 residues. DNA for the CDR3: TGTGCCAGCACCAATACCGGGATTTCGGGCGCCAATGAGCAGTTCTTC. It is translated as CASTNTGISGANEQFF.

This clonotype was detected many times. This sequence joins TRBV12-3 or TRBV12-4 and TRBJ1-2; TRBD1 is a possible D gene (5 bases). The CDR3 consists of 15 residues. The V end lost 2 bases, the J end lost 5 bases, and 15 bases lay between the germline ends. In DNA form, the CDR3 reads TGTGCCAGCAGTTTAAGGGTTAGGGGTGGTTATGGCTACACCTTC. It is translated as CASSLRVRGGYGYTF.

About this clonotype itself: A much larger clonotype is one base distant, so this may be a read error. Here the CDR3 reads CASRTGIYGYTF. In DNA, the CDR3 is TGTGCCAGCAGGACAGGGATCTATGGCTACACCTTC. The chain combines TRBV2 with TRBJ1-2, with 7 bases identical to TRBD1. From germline, CDR1 is SNHLY and CDR2 FYNNEI. CDR3 size: 12 residues. The junction had 2 bases not matched to a gene; V was cut back by 6 bases and J by 4 bases.

The rearrangement joins TRBV20-1 to TRBJ1-5; the D is unclear. The length of the CDR3 is 13 residues. Germline CDR1 reads DFQATT; CDR2 reads SNEGSKA (reference sequence). V lost 2 bases and J 0 bases, leaving 5 bases between the germline ends. The CDR3 spells CSARRDSNQPQHF. CDR3 DNA sequence: TGCAGTGCTAGACGGGATAGCAATCAGCCCCAGCATTTT.

This clonotype has a count of ten or more. One end of the junction does not line up with germline, which may come from a read error. The rearrangement joins TRBV7-8 to TRBJ1-1; possible D gene TRBD1, 6 bases. CDR3 size: 15 residues. CDR1 is SGHVS and CDR2 is FQNEAQ in the germline V gene. The CDR3 protein is CASSIARGWATEAFF. The DNA of the CDR3 is TGTGCCAGCAGCATAGCCAGGGGTTGGGCCACTGAAGCTTTCTTT. Filled out from reference TRBV7-8 and TRBJ1-1, the complete variable domain reads GAGVSQSPRYKVAKRGQDVALRCDPISGHVSLFWYQQALGQGPEFLTYFQNEAQLDKSGLPSDRFFAERPEGSVSTLKIQRTQQEDSAVYLCASSIARGWATEAFFGQGTRLTVV.

This clonotype showed up many times. A much larger clone differs from this one at a single base, so this may be a read error. This sequence joins TRBV12-3 or TRBV12-4 and TRBJ2-7; 7 nucleotides agree with TRBD2. The junction had 10 bases not matched to a gene; V was cut back by 3 bases and J by 5 bases. The CDR3 runs 15 residues. The CDR3: CASSFWSAGLHEQYF. The CDR3 coding sequence is TGTGCCAGCAGTTTTTGGTCAGCGGGACTACACGAGCAGTACTTC.

This clonotype has a count of ten or more. This rearrangement joins TRBV13 to TRBJ2-7, with 8 bases fitting TRBD2. Losses at the gene ends were 4 bases for V and 2 bases for J; bases not matched to a gene: 4. Per the germline V gene, CDR1 is PRHDT and CDR2 is FYEKMQ (reference sequence). The CDR3 is made up of 14 amino acids. The CDR3 sequence: CASSYSGGTYEQYF. CDR3 nucleotides: TGTGCCAGCAGCTACAGCGGGGGAACCTACGAGCAGTACTTC.

In its sample, this clonotype was seen a few times. The conserved phenylalanine or tryptophan is not found at the CDR3 terminus, so this likely reflects a read error. The DNA is left out, because the CDR3 cannot be placed on it with certainty; the CDR3 is given as TCRdb lists it. The gene calls are TRBV6-4 and TRBJ2-7; no check of the table's D call, TRBD1, against the DNA was made. The CDR3 is 12 residues long, ends included. From germline, CDR1 is MRHNA and CDR2 SNTAGT. The CDR3 reads CASSDRGSRSVA.

The sample holds many counts of this clonotype. The CDR3 bases are TGCAGCGTTCATCGGATGGGGCACTATGGCTACACCTTC. Residues: CSVHRMGHYGYTF. V gene TRBV29-1 combines with J gene TRBJ1-2; possibly TRBD1 for D (5 bases). CDR3 length equals 13 residues. The V and J ends lost 5 bases and 3 bases respectively, with 13 bases between them. Per germline, CDR1 SQVTM and CDR2 ANQGSEA.

This clonotype was observed many times. The V gene is TRBV5-5, the J gene TRBJ2-5; tentative D call: TRBD2 (5 bases). The germline V gene has CDR1 SGHKS and CDR2 YYEKEE (reference sequence). The CDR3 length is 16 residues. With 0 bases removed from V and 5 bases from J, the gap between germline ends came to 17 bases. The DNA for the CDR3 is TGTGCCAGCAGCTTGGCCGCCTCAGCATGGGAGGAGACCCAGTACTTC. Protein: CASSLAASAWEETQYF. Together with reference TRBV5-5 and TRBJ2-5, the CDR3 gives the full variable domain: DAGVTQSPTHLIKTRGQQVTLRCSPISGHKSVSWYQQVLGQGPQFIFQYYEKEERGRGNFPDRFSARQFPNYSSELNVNALLLGDSALYLCASSLAASAWEETQYFGPGTRLLVL.

This clonotype was detected ten times or more. The chain uses TRBV20-1 and TRBJ1-1; no clear D gene. Germline V lookup: CDR1 DFQATT, CDR2 SNEGSKA (reference sequence). The CDR3 totals 14 residues. Trimming shortened V by 0 bases and J by 0 bases, and 8 bases separated the two germline ends. CDR3 sequence (DNA): TGCAGTGCTAGAGAAACAGCGCTGAACACTGAAGCTTTCTTT. Translation: CSARETALNTEAFF.

The genes are TRBV6-1 and TRBJ1-5; D is unclear. The CDR3 is 15 residues long. Deletions cut 1 base from V and 3 bases from J, with 10 bases between. Germline CDR1 and CDR2: MNHNS and SASEGT. CDR3 DNA: TGTGCCAGCAGTGAAGGTCCGGTCCTCAATCAGCCCCAGCATTTT. Protein sequence: CASSEGPVLNQPQHF.